One and the same sample provided the 15 T cell receptor beta chains below, sequenced in a study of vaccination effects on CD4 cells after COVID-19. Repertoires were generated with immunoSEQ multiplex PCR, while TCRdb's copy carries only in-frame clones and drops some. Seen here are 55,000 to 75,000 clones, less than 85% observed once, and the top ten hold approximately 2.8%. No antigen has been assigned to these receptors. Peptide-pool stimulation followed by sequencing identified expanded antigen-specific CD4+ clonotypes in the ViraFEST assay. Isolating CD4+ T cells followed around nine days of culture. Testing of the vaccine recipients showed negative nucleocapsid antibodies and no prior SARS-CoV-2 infection. The sequencing used CD4+ T cells from PBMCs cultured with HCoV-NL63 spike peptides, collected before COVID-19 vaccination. Receptors originate from a human donor who received a COVID-19 vaccine.

This chain uses TRBV5-1 with TRBJ2-5; D might be TRBD1 or TRBD2, each matching 5 bases. This CDR3 is built from 13 residues. Germline V lookup: CDR1 SGHRS, CDR2 YFSETQ. The germline V and J ends were trimmed by 4 bases and 2 bases, with 9 bases remaining between them. CDR3 nucleotide sequence: TGCGCCAGCAGCCGGGACGGTCAAGAGACCCAGTACTTC. It is translated as CASSRDGQETQYF.

V gene TRBV24-1 combines with J gene TRBJ2-3; a weak D match, TRBD1 (5 bases). Germline V gene lookup returns CDR1 KGHDR and CDR2 SFDVKD. The V and J ends lost 7 bases and 0 bases respectively, with 10 bases between them. CDR3 length: 14 amino acids. DNA for the CDR3: TGTGCCACCAGGGACACACTCAGCACAGATACGCAGTATTTT. It is translated as CATRDTLSTDTQYF.

V gene TRBV12-3 or TRBV12-4 combines with J gene TRBJ1-6, with TRBD1 matching over 9 bases. V lost 6 bases, J lost 6 bases, and 0 bases stayed unmatched. The CDR3 length is 13 residues. The CDR3 DNA reads TGTGCCAGCAGGGGACAGGGTAATTCACCCCTCCACTTT. Its translation: CASRGQGNSPLHF.

The chain has TRBV30 and TRBJ1-5; D unresolved. Germline V CDR1 and CDR2: GTSNPN, SVGIG (reference sequence). Trimming removed 5 bases at V and 2 bases at J, with 16 bases between. This CDR3 has 15 residues. The CDR3 DNA sequence: TGTGCCTGGTCGAAAGAGGGATTGGGCAATCAGCCCCAGCATTTT. Translated: CAWSKEGLGNQPQHF.

V gene TRBV11-2 combines with J gene TRBJ2-2, with 8 bases matching TRBD1. CDR1 and CDR2 from the germline V gene are SGHAT and FQNNGV. The trim removed 5 bases at V and 1 base at J, leaving 0 bases unmatched. The CDR3 sequence is 14 residues long. The CDR3 loop is CASSGTGNTGELFF. DNA of the CDR3: TGTGCCAGCAGCGGGACAGGGAACACCGGGGAGCTGTTTTTT.

This CDR3 is CASIVSPVGNQPQHF. CDR3 DNA sequence: TGTGCCAGCATCGTGAGTCCGGTGGGTAATCAGCCCCAGCATTTT. The chain has TRBV6-5 and TRBJ1-5; D unresolved. CDR3 length equals 15 residues. Trimming cost V 7 bases and J 4 bases, with 17 bases left between them. Germline V gives CDR1 MNHEY, CDR2 SVGAGI.

This chain connects TRBV29-1 to TRBJ2-1; 8 bases agree with TRBD1. Germline V gene data show CDR1 as SQVTM and CDR2 as ANQGSEA. The CDR3 is 14 amino acids. With V trimmed by 7 bases and J by 7 bases, 12 bases remained unmatched. The CDR3 region is CSAADRVGVNEQFF. CDR3 DNA sequence: TGCAGCGCCGCGGACAGGGTTGGGGTGAATGAGCAGTTCTTC.

This chain connects TRBV19 to TRBJ1-4; D gene ambiguous. Between the trimmed V and J ends, which lost 3 bases and 10 bases, there was a span of 21 bases. Germline CDR1 is LNHDA and CDR2 is SQIVND (reference sequence). The CDR3 sequence is 16 residues long. The CDR3 sequence: CASSMSPPDLLGKLFF. CDR3 nucleotides: TGTGCCAGTAGTATGTCTCCTCCGGACCTACTAGGAAAACTGTTTTTT.

This chain connects TRBV18 to TRBJ1-1, with a weak D call TRBD1 (6 bases). CDR1 is KGHSH and CDR2 is LQKENI in the germline V gene. The V end lost 2 bases, the J end lost 0 bases, and 13 bases lay between the germline ends. The CDR3 sequence is 16 residues long. CDR3 sequence reads: CASSPLTGALNTEAFF. The CDR3 DNA follows: TGTGCCAGCTCACCATTGACAGGAGCGTTGAACACTGAAGCTTTCTTT.

This clone was picked up a small number of times. The CDR3 loop is CASSREEGEKLFF. The CDR3 bases are TGTGCCAGCTCTCGGGAGGAGGGGGAAAAACTGTTTTTT. V is TRBV7-9 and J is TRBJ1-4; a weak D match, TRBD1 (5 bases). The CDR3 runs to 13 residues. Germline V gene lookup returns CDR1 SEHNR and CDR2 FQNEAQ (reference sequence). Trimming took off 8 bases at V and 8 bases at J, with 15 bases between the two ends.

V usage is TRBV27 and J usage is TRBJ1-2, with 11 bases fitting TRBD1. V shed 8 bases, J shed 4 bases, and the junction held 9 bases outside the gene matches. Germline V CDR1 and CDR2: MNHEY, SMNVEV (reference sequence). The CDR3 covers 15 residues. Here the CDR3 reads CASLSRTGGFYGYTF. The CDR3 DNA sequence: TGTGCCAGCCTTTCCCGGACAGGGGGCTTCTATGGCTACACCTTC.

This chain links TRBV7-2 with TRBJ2-3; no reliable D call. V was shortened by 5 bases and J by 3 bases, with 9 bases between the two germline ends. This CDR3 is built from 13 residues. Germline lookup yields CDR1 SGHTA and CDR2 FQGNSA. Here the CDR3 DNA reads TGTGCCAGCAGCCGAAGATTAACAGATACGCAGTATTTT. The encoded protein is CASSRRLTDTQYF.

In its sample, this clone was seen a few times. The rearrangement links TRBV6-5 to TRBJ1-6; D unclear. The CDR3 runs to 13 residues. Germline CDR1 and CDR2: MNHEY and SVGAGI. The germline V and J ends were trimmed by 6 bases and 9 bases, with 12 bases remaining between them. CDR3 in DNA: TGTGCCAGCAGCCCCCCTTCCCGTTCACCCCTCCACTTT. Protein sequence: CASSPPSRSPLHF.

V and J are TRBV7-2 and TRBJ2-7; TRBD2 matches at 11 bases. Germline CDR1 SGHTA, CDR2 FQGNSA. J gave up 2 bases and V 10 bases, and 7 bases lay outside the gene matches. CDR3 length: 14 residues. The CDR3 DNA reads TGTGCCACCGCCCTAGCGGGGGGCGCCTACGAGCAGTACGTC. It codes for CATALAGGAYEQYV.

This clone was seen a handful of times. V is TRBV5-5 and J is TRBJ2-2, with 8 nucleotides matching TRBD2. CDR3 size: 15 residues. Germline-derived CDR1 and CDR2 are SGHKS and YYEKEE (reference sequence). V shed 4 bases and J 3 bases; nucleotides not matched to a gene: 5. CDR3 sequence: CASSPRGADTGELFF. The CDR3 nucleotides read TGTGCCAGCAGCCCGCGGGGGGCGGACACCGGGGAGCTGTTTTTT.